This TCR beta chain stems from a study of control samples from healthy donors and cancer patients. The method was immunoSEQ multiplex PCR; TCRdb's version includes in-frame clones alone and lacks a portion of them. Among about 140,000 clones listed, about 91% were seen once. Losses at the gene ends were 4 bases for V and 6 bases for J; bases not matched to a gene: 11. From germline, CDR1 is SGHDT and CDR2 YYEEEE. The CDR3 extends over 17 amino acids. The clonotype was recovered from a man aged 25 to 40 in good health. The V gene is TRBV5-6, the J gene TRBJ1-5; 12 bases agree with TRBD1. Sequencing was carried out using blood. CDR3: CASSLGTGGSKRQPQHF. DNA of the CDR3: TGTGCCAGCAGCCTGGGGACAGGGGGCTCGAAGCGTCAGCCCCAGCATTTT.